A selection of T cell receptor beta chains follows, all from one sample in a study of OX40 agonist ivuxolimab in advanced cancers. The method was immunoSEQ multiplex PCR; TCRdb's version includes in-frame clones alone and lacks a portion of them. The sample contains roughly 92,000 clones, under 95% of which appear only once. Source: CD4+ or CD8+ T cells sorted from blood, taken in a trial of the OX40 agonist ivuxolimab. These receptors were taken from an adult with an advanced solid tumor such as melanoma, head and neck, liver or kidney cancer. The CDR3 runs from the conserved cysteine through the conserved F or W. The order of the fields is D gene, CDR3 length, J gene, clone size, V gene, CDR3 DNA, CDR3 protein. D genes are given only for firm matches. Size values are once, few and many counts, or a class for expanded clones, and some rows have none.

NA | 15 | TRBJ2-7 | NA | TRBV6-5 | TGTGCCAGCAGCCTCTCCCCCGAGGGGATCTACGAGCAGTACTTC | CASSLSPEGIYEQYF
NA | 13 | TRBJ1-1 | NA | TRBV12-5 | TGTGCTAGTGGTTTAGCGGGTTATACTGAAGCTTTCTTT | CASGLAGYTEAFF
TRBD2 | 15 | TRBJ2-1 | NA | TRBV7-3 | TGTGCCAGCAGCCCGGGACTAGCCCCATACAATGAGCAGTTCTTC | CASSPGLAPYNEQFF
NA | 15 | TRBJ1-5 | NA | TRBV7-8 | TGTGCCAGCAGCTTAGCGGGGGAGGGGAATCAGCCCCAGCATTTT | CASSLAGEGNQPQHF
NA | 13 | TRBJ2-3 | few | TRBV6-1 | TGTGCCAGCAGTGAATCTCCTCCAGATACGCAGTATTTT | CASSESPPDTQYF
TRBD2 | 15 | TRBJ2-1 | NA | TRBV9 | TGTGCCAGCAGCGTAGGACTAGCGGGGGACAATGAGCAGTTCTTC | CASSVGLAGDNEQFF
NA | 14 | TRBJ1-2 | NA | TRBV28 | TGTGCCAGCAGTTTTCGTGGAGGGTTCGATGGCTACACCTTC | CASSFRGGFDGYTF
TRBD1 | 14 | TRBJ2-2 | NA | TRBV19 | TGTGCCAGTGAACAGGGGACCAACACCGGGGAGCTGTTTTTT | CASEQGTNTGELFF
NA | 18 | TRBJ2-7 | NA | TRBV4-1 | TGCGCCAGCAGCCAAGAGGGGGGCCTCCAGGTGAGCTCCTACGAGCAGTACTTC | CASSQEGGLQVSSYEQYF
TRBD1 | 15 | TRBJ1-3 | NA | TRBV5-1 | TGCGCCAGCAGCGCTGGGACAGGGGCTGGAAACACCATATATTTT | CASSAGTGAGNTIYF
NA | 13 | TRBJ2-1 | NA | TRBV19 | TGTGCCACATCGACAGCTACCTACAATGAGCAGTTCTTC | CATSTATYNEQFF
NA | 16 | TRBJ1-5 | NA | TRBV10-1 | TGCGCCAGCAGTGGGGATGGGGGGCATAGCAATCAGCCCCAGCATTTT | CASSGDGGHSNQPQHF
NA | 11 | TRBJ2-2 | NA | TRBV5-8 | TGTGCCAGCAGCTCTTCCGGGGAGCTGTTTTTT | CASSSSGELFF
NA | 12 | TRBJ2-3 | once | TRBV5-6 | TGTGCCAGCCGGGGGTTCACAGATACGCAGTATTTT | CASRGFTDTQYF
TRBD1 | 17 | TRBJ2-7 | NA | TRBV27 | TGTGCCAGCAGTCTCCTTCTTCCGGGACAGGGAGCCTACGAGCAGTACTTC | CASSLLLPGQGAYEQYF
NA | 15 | TRBJ2-7 | NA | TRBV21-1 | TGTGCCAGCAGCAAAATACCACCCCCAGGCAACGAGCAGTACTTC | CASSKIPPPGNEQYF
NA | 16 | TRBJ1-4 | NA | TRBV9 | TGTGCCAGCAGCGCCCACGGGTTGAGGACTAATGAAAAACTGTTTTTT | CASSAHGLRTNEKLFF
NA | 15 | TRBJ1-4 | NA | TRBV15 | TGTGCCACCAGCAAGGTTGGGGGGGCTAATGAAAAACTGTTTTTT | CATSKVGGANEKLFF
NA | 14 | TRBJ2-7 | NA | TRBV27 | TGTGCCAGCAGTCCAAAGGGCACAACCTACGAGCAGTACTTC | CASSPKGTTYEQYF
NA | 14 | TRBJ2-5 | NA | TRBV27 | TGTGCCAGCAGTTTAATGACAGGCCAAGAGACCCAGTACTTC | CASSLMTGQETQYF
NA | 15 | TRBJ2-3 | NA | TRBV15 | TGTGCCACCAGCAGAGAGGGTGGGAAAGAGCGGACGCAGTATTTT | CATSREGGKERTQYF
NA | 13 | TRBJ1-1 | NA | TRBV30 | TGTGCCTGGAAGGACGGGTTGAACACTGAAGCTTTCTTT | CAWKDGLNTEAFF
TRBD2 | 14 | TRBJ2-1 | NA | TRBV25-1 | TGTGCCAGCAGTGAAGTGGCGGGGGGCCATGAGCAGTTCTTC | CASSEVAGGHEQFF
TRBD2 | 16 | TRBJ2-5 | NA | TRBV5-1 | TGCGCCAGCAGCTTGGCCGGATGGCGGGAGAAAGAGACCCAGTACTTC | CASSLAGWREKETQYF
NA | 13 | TRBJ1-2 | NA | TRBV28 | TGTGCCAGCAGTTTACAGGGTAGCTATGGCTACACCTTC | CASSLQGSYGYTF
NA | 15 | TRBJ2-3 | NA | TRBV4-1 | TGCGCCAGCAGCCAATACTACAGGGCGGCAGATACGCAGTATTTT | CASSQYYRAADTQYF
NA | 13 | TRBJ1-1 | few | TRBV10-2 | TGCGCCAGCAGTGAGTACAGGAACACTGAAGCTTTCTTT | CASSEYRNTEAFF
NA | 14 | TRBJ1-6 | NA | TRBV2 | TGTGCCAGCAGTGAAGTGGGAGGCCCCAAACCCCTCCACTTT | CASSEVGGPKPLHF
TRBD2 | 15 | TRBJ2-1 | NA | TRBV30 | TGTGCCTGGGAAGTGTCGCGGGGGGGCGGCAATGAGCAGTTCTTC | CAWEVSRGGGNEQFF
NA | 19 | TRBJ2-5 | NA | TRBV28 | TGTGCCAGCAGTTTATGGGACAAAGGAAAGCGACCGTACCAAGAGACCCAGTACTTC | CASSLWDKGKRPYQETQYF
NA | 17 | TRBJ1-4 | NA | TRBV28 | TGTGCCAGCAGTTTCCGGACATTATTTACAACTAATGAAAAACTGTTTTTT | CASSFRTLFTTNEKLFF
NA | 15 | TRBJ1-3 | NA | TRBV19 | TGTGCCAGTAGTATAGAACGGTCCTCTGGAAACACCATATATTTT | CASSIERSSGNTIYF
NA | 23 | TRBJ2-3 | NA | TRBV21-1 | TGTGCCAGCAGCAAAGGGAGGCTAGTGGTTATAGCTGTGGGTCGCTCCTTAACAGATACGCAGTATTTT | CASSKGRLVVIAVGRSLTDTQYF
TRBD1 | 16 | TRBJ2-1 | NA | TRBV5-1 | TGCGCCAGCAGCTTGGGCGGGGACAGGACCTACAATGAGCAGTTCTTC | CASSLGGDRTYNEQFF
TRBD1 | 19 | TRBJ2-6 | NA | TRBV5-6 | TGTGCCAGCAGCCAGCCCCCGGGACAGGGGGCGCCTGGGGCCAACGTCCTGACTTTC | CASSQPPGQGAPGANVLTF
TRBD1 | 16 | TRBJ1-1 | NA | TRBV7-8 | TGTGCCAGCAGCTTAGTCCAGGGGGCCTTGAACACTGAAGCTTTCTTT | CASSLVQGALNTEAFF
TRBD1 | 16 | TRBJ1-1 | NA | TRBV6-5 | TGTGCCAGCAGTTACGACTCGCCGGGACAGTCCACTGAAGCTTTCTTT | CASSYDSPGQSTEAFF
TRBD1 | 15 | TRBJ2-5 | NA | TRBV7-9 | TGTGCCAGCAGCTTAGTACACAGGGGAGAAGAGACCCAGTACTTC | CASSLVHRGEETQYF
TRBD2 | 16 | TRBJ2-5 | NA | TRBV4-1 | TGCGCCAGCAGCCACCCAGCGGGGGGAAACCAAGAGACCCAGTACTTC | CASSHPAGGNQETQYF
TRBD1 | 16 | TRBJ2-1 | once | TRBV2 | TGTGCCAGAGCCGGCTTACAGGGGGCGTCCTACAATGAGCAGTTCTTC | CARAGLQGASYNEQFF
NA | 15 | TRBJ2-1 | NA | TRBV2 | TGTGCCAGCATTAACCCGGGACCTATCTACAATGAGCAGTTCTTC | CASINPGPIYNEQFF
NA | 12 | TRBJ2-7 | NA | TRBV30 | TGTGCCTGGAGTGTTCCCGGCGGCGAGCAGTACTTC | CAWSVPGGEQYF
TRBD2 | 18 | TRBJ2-7 | NA | TRBV5-4 | TGTGCCAGCAGCCCGCGGCCTAGCGGGGGGCCGAGCTCCTACGAGCAGTACTTC | CASSPRPSGGPSSYEQYF
NA | 14 | TRBJ1-1 | NA | TRBV5-6 | TGTGCCAGCAGCTTAGAACGACAGTCCACTGAAGCTTTCTTT | CASSLERQSTEAFF
NA | 12 | TRBJ1-4 | NA | TRBV7-2 | TGTGCCAGCAGCTTTGGGGCTGAAAAACTGTTTTTT | CASSFGAEKLFF
NA | 12 | TRBJ1-2 | NA | TRBV15 | TGTGCCACCAGCAGACGCCCAGGTGGCTACACCTTC | CATSRRPGGYTF
TRBD1 | 15 | TRBJ1-2 | NA | TRBV5-4 | TGTGCCAGCAGCTTTCGGACAGGGTTAGACTATGGCTACACCTTC | CASSFRTGLDYGYTF
NA | 13 | TRBJ2-7 | NA | TRBV7-9 | TGTGCCAGCAGCGAAGGGGGGGTAGCCGGGCAGTACTTC | CASSEGGVAGQYF
NA | 11 | TRBJ2-7 | NA | TRBV7-9 | TGTGCCAGCAGCTTAAGGGGCGAGCAGTACTTC | CASSLRGEQYF
NA | 14 | TRBJ2-2 | NA | TRBV4-3 | TGCGCCAGCAGCCAAGGAGTTCTCACCGGGGAGCTGTTTTTT | CASSQGVLTGELFF